Listed below are T cell receptor beta chains from one sample, sequenced in a study of T cell responses to AZD1222 COVID-19 vaccine. TCRdb keeps only in-frame clones here, not all; method: immunoSEQ multiplex PCR. The table lists more than 75,000 clones, 80% to 90% of them singletons, with 1.5% to 2% in the top ten. The sequencing here drew on peripheral blood, taken on day 0 of AZD1222 vaccination. Receptor source: an adult in good health. The CDR3 runs from the conserved cysteine through the conserved F or W. The D gene is left open where the match is weak. Not every row has a clone size; where given, it reads once, few, many or a size class.

abundance: .; d_gene: .; v_gene: TRBV5-4; j_gene: TRBJ1-2; CDR3aa: CASSLTQGYGYTF; CDR3nt: TGTGCCAGCAGCTTGACGCAGGGGTATGGCTACACCTTC
abundance: .; d_gene: TRBD1; v_gene: TRBV9; j_gene: TRBJ1-4; CDR3aa: CASSQELGTGTEKLFF; CDR3nt: TGTGCCAGCAGCCAAGAGTTGGGGACAGGGACTGAAAAACTGTTTTTT
abundance: .; d_gene: .; v_gene: TRBV18; j_gene: TRBJ1-2; CDR3aa: CASSPAGVDYGYTF; CDR3nt: TGTGCCAGCTCACCTGCGGGCGTGGACTATGGCTACACCTTC
abundance: .; d_gene: TRBD2; v_gene: TRBV28; j_gene: TRBJ2-1; CDR3aa: CASSTLAGGPYEQFF; CDR3nt: TGTGCCAGCAGCACGCTAGCGGGGGGGCCCTATGAGCAGTTCTTC
abundance: .; d_gene: .; v_gene: TRBV7-9; j_gene: TRBJ2-7; CDR3aa: CASSLGQRKLLSFSYEQYF; CDR3nt: TGTGCCAGCAGCTTAGGACAGCGGAAACTCCTATCATTCTCCTACGAGCAGTACTTC
abundance: .; d_gene: .; v_gene: TRBV6-2/TRBV6-3; j_gene: TRBJ1-5; CDR3aa: CASSSNSGVQPQHF; CDR3nt: TGTGCCAGCAGTTCTAACTCAGGGGTTCAGCCCCAGCATTTT
abundance: .; d_gene: .; v_gene: TRBV2; j_gene: TRBJ1-2; CDR3aa: CASSAGFYGYTF; CDR3nt: TGTGCCAGCAGTGCCGGGTTCTATGGCTACACCTTC
abundance: .; d_gene: .; v_gene: TRBV30; j_gene: TRBJ1-2; CDR3aa: CAWSVKQGDYGYTF; CDR3nt: TGTGCCTGGAGTGTAAAACAGGGAGACTATGGCTACACCTTC
abundance: .; d_gene: TRBD1; v_gene: TRBV11-3; j_gene: TRBJ1-1; CDR3aa: CASSPSGSRGASGAFF; CDR3nt: TGTGCCAGCAGCCCTAGCGGGAGCAGGGGGGCCTCGGGAGCTTTCTTT
abundance: .; d_gene: .; v_gene: TRBV6-6; j_gene: TRBJ2-4; CDR3aa: CASRQQGSLNIQYF; CDR3nt: TGTGCCAGCAGACAACAGGGAAGTCTGAACATTCAGTACTTC
abundance: once; d_gene: .; v_gene: TRBV7-8; j_gene: TRBJ2-3; CDR3aa: CASSLGGPADTQYF; CDR3nt: TGTGCCAGCAGCTTAGGCGGGCCCGCAGATACGCAGTATTTT
abundance: .; d_gene: .; v_gene: TRBV19; j_gene: TRBJ1-1; CDR3aa: CASSTPFGRGTEAFF; CDR3nt: TGTGCCAGTAGTACGCCTTTCGGGCGGGGTACTGAAGCTTTCTTT
abundance: .; d_gene: .; v_gene: TRBV30; j_gene: TRBJ1-1; CDR3aa: CAWKEPVLEKAFF; CDR3nt: TGTGCCTGGAAGGAACCTGTCCTGGAGAAAGCTTTCTTT
abundance: .; d_gene: TRBD2; v_gene: TRBV5-1; j_gene: TRBJ2-5; CDR3aa: CASSLAGGPQETQYF; CDR3nt: TGCGCCAGCAGCTTGGCGGGGGGGCCTCAAGAGACCCAGTACTTC
abundance: .; d_gene: .; v_gene: TRBV12-3/TRBV12-4; j_gene: TRBJ1-5; CDR3aa: CASSLGNQPQHF; CDR3nt: TGTGCCAGCAGTTTGGGGAATCAGCCCCAGCATTTT
abundance: .; d_gene: TRBD2; v_gene: TRBV7-2; j_gene: TRBJ2-3; CDR3aa: CASSLSGVSNTDTQYF; CDR3nt: TGTGCCAGCAGCTTAAGCGGGGTGTCTAACACAGATACGCAGTATTTT
abundance: .; d_gene: .; v_gene: TRBV28; j_gene: TRBJ1-5; CDR3aa: CASRPGVGQPQHF; CDR3nt: TGTGCCAGCAGGCCCGGGGTGGGACAGCCCCAGCATTTT
abundance: .; d_gene: TRBD2; v_gene: TRBV28; j_gene: TRBJ2-1; CDR3aa: CASNTQRGAYNEQFF; CDR3nt: TGTGCCAGCAATACGCAGCGGGGGGCCTACAATGAGCAGTTCTTC